Shown below are 31 T cell receptor beta chains from a single sample sequenced in a study of blood T cell repertoires in COVID-19. Produced via immunoSEQ multiplex PCR; TCRdb's table is partial and in-frame only. Of 150,000 to 200,000 clones in the sample, approximately 91% are singletons; the top ten hold 0.5% to 0.6%. Sequencing input: peripheral blood. Receptors were obtained from a man aged 50-60 years with acute or convalescent COVID-19.

V usage is TRBV7-2 and J usage is TRBJ1-5; 7 positions match TRBD1. After removal of 1 base from V and 7 bases from J, the junction contained 1 base not matched to a gene. The CDR3 length is 13 residues. CDR1 and CDR2 (germline): SGHTA, FQGNSA. This chain's CDR3 is CASSLGTGQPQHF. CDR3 bases: TGTGCCAGCAGCTTAGGGACAGGACAGCCCCAGCATTTT.

The chain has TRBV28 and TRBJ2-3; D is unresolved. The CDR3 loop spans 16 amino acids. The germline gives CDR1 MDHEN, CDR2 SYDVKM. Trimming removed 5 bases at V and 2 bases at J, with 17 bases between. The CDR3 here is CASSTRQKRDTDTQYF. The CDR3 coding sequence is TGTGCCAGCAGTACGAGACAAAAACGTGACACAGATACGCAGTATTTT.

The CDR3 loop reads CASSPGYLQGGEKLFF. The CDR3 DNA is TGCGCCAGCAGCCCTGGGTATTTGCAGGGAGGTGAAAAACTGTTTTTT. The V and J genes are TRBV5-1 and TRBJ1-4; D is perhaps TRBD1 (5 bases). The ends were cut back, 4 bases at V and 7 bases at J, with 20 bases in the middle. Germline loops: CDR1 SGHRS, CDR2 YFSETQ. The CDR3 has 16 amino acids.

The chain recombines TRBV28 with TRBJ2-4, with D maybe TRBD2 (5 bases). The V gene's germline CDR1 is MDHEN and CDR2 SYDVKM. Trimming removed 5 bases at V and 4 bases at J, with 15 bases between. The CDR3 sequence is 15 residues long. For the CDR3, the DNA is TGTGCCAGCAGTCCCCGGGATTGGGTTAAAAACATTCAGTACTTC. Encoded protein: CASSPRDWVKNIQYF.

V and J are TRBV7-8 and TRBJ2-7; possibly TRBD1 for D (5 bases). Germline V lookup: CDR1 SGHVS, CDR2 FQNEAQ. V was trimmed by 5 bases and J by 0 bases, leaving 23 bases between them. The CDR3 extends over 18 amino acids. The DNA of the CDR3 is TGTGCCAGCAGCCCTAACACAGGCCCTTCGGGCACCTCCTACGAGCAGTACTTC. Amino acids: CASSPNTGPSGTSYEQYF.

This rearrangement joins TRBV5-4 to TRBJ2-5; 7 bases line up with TRBD1. CDR1 is SGHNT, CDR2 YYREEE, per germline (reference sequence). This CDR3 comprises 15 residues. After removal of 4 bases from V and 9 bases from J, the junction contained 15 bases not matched to a gene. CDR3 in DNA: TGTGCCAGCAGCAAACCCGGGACAGCCGAGATGGCCCAGTACTTC. Its translation: CASSKPGTAEMAQYF. Full variable domain (remainder filled in from reference TRBV5-4 and TRBJ2-5): ETGVTQSPTHLIKTRGQQVTLRCSSQSGHNTVSWYQQALGQGPQFIFQYYREEENGRGNFPPRFSGLQFPNYSSELNVNALELDDSALYLCASSKPGTAEMAQYFGPGTRLLVL.

The V call is TRBV19, the J call TRBJ2-4; 9 positions match TRBD2. This CDR3 is 16 amino acids long. The junction had 8 bases not matched to a gene; V was cut back by 3 bases and J by 5 bases. Per the germline V gene, CDR1 is LNHDA and CDR2 is SQIVND (reference sequence). CDR3 region: CASSMTRTSGQNIQYF. CDR3 nucleotide sequence: TGTGCCAGTAGTATGACCCGTACTAGCGGGCAAAACATTCAGTACTTC.

The chain couples TRBV24-1 to TRBJ2-3, with D tentatively TRBD2 (6 bases). The germline CDR1 and CDR2 sequences are KGHDR and SFDVKD. The V gene lost 2 bases and the J gene lost 0 bases, with 8 bases spanning the gap. The CDR3 spans 15 residues. The CDR3 is CATSDWRGSTDTQYF. CDR3 sequence (DNA): TGTGCCACCAGTGATTGGCGGGGTAGCACAGATACGCAGTATTTT.

The chain carries TRBV7-6 and TRBJ1-5; 8 bases are a match to TRBD1. Per the germline V gene, CDR1 is SGHVS and CDR2 is FNYEAQ. The CDR3 is 18 amino acids. V was clipped by 1 base and J by 6 bases; unmatched bases: 14. In DNA, the CDR3 is TGTGCCAGCAGCTTAGTAGTTTACCCCGGGACAGGTCTTCAGCCCCAGCATTTT. Translated, it gives CASSLVVYPGTGLQPQHF. Together with reference TRBV7-6 and TRBJ1-5, the CDR3 gives the full variable domain: GAGVSQSPRYKVTKRGQDVALRCDPISGHVSLYWYRQALGQGPEFLTYFNYEAQQDKSGLPNDRFSAERPEGSISTLTIQRTEQRDSAMYRCASSLVVYPGTGLQPQHFGDGTRLSIL.

This clone occurred once. The chain links TRBV6-8 to TRBJ2-7; the D gene is possibly TRBD2 (6 bases). The CDR3 contains 13 residues. Germline values: CDR1 MNHGY, CDR2 SAAAGT. V was clipped by 5 bases and J by 4 bases, with 12 bases between them. The CDR3: CASSKARGYEQYV. CDR3 in DNA: TGTGCCAGCAGTAAGGCTCGGGGGTACGAGCAGTACGTC.

The rearrangement joins TRBV3-1 (or the pseudogene TRBV3-2) to TRBJ2-7, with a possible D match to TRBD1 (6 bases). CDR1 is LGHDT and CDR2 is YNNKEL in the germline V gene (reference sequence). This CDR3 contains 15 residues. The V end was cut by 2 bases, the J end by 6 bases, with 17 bases between. The CDR3, as DNA: TGTGCCAGCAGCCAACTGGCACAGGGATCACGCGAGCAGTACTTC. It specifies CASSQLAQGSREQYF.

V is TRBV28 and J is TRBJ2-5; 9 bases map to TRBD2. In germline, CDR1 is MDHEN, CDR2 SYDVKM. The CDR3 runs to 13 residues. J gave up 5 bases and V 5 bases, and 3 bases lay outside the gene matches. In DNA form, the CDR3 reads TGTGCCAGCAGTGTAGCGGGAGAGGAGACCCAGTACTTC. It is translated as CASSVAGEETQYF.

The rearrangement links TRBV19 to TRBJ1-6; no clear D gene. CDR1 and CDR2 (germline): LNHDA, SQIVND (reference sequence). The V and J ends lost 11 bases and 0 bases respectively, with 11 bases between them. The CDR3 length is 14 residues. CDR3 sequence reads: CACGSGSYNSPLHF. The CDR3 DNA is TGTGCCTGCGGGTCCGGCTCCTATAATTCACCCCTCCACTTT. Together with reference TRBV19 and TRBJ1-6, the CDR3 gives the full variable domain: DGGITQSPKYLFRKEGQNVTLSCEQNLNHDAMYWYRQDPGQGLRLIYYSQIVNDFQKGDIAEGYSVSREKKESFPLTVTSAQKNPTAFYLCACGSGSYNSPLHFGNGTRLTVT.

This chain joins TRBV29-1 and TRBJ2-5; tentative D call: TRBD2 (6 bases). The germline gives CDR1 SQVTM, CDR2 ANQGSEA. Trimming removed 6 bases from V and 5 bases from J, with 16 bases in between. The CDR3 loop spans 13 amino acids. CDR3 protein: CSVSAVGGETQYF. Here the CDR3 DNA reads TGCAGCGTGTCGGCCGTAGGAGGGGAGACCCAGTACTTC.

This clone was found a few times. The gene calls are TRBV6-6 and TRBJ2-6; 7 nucleotides agree with TRBD1. With 5 bases clipped from V and 2 bases from J, the junction kept 9 bases outside the gene matches. Germline values: CDR1 MNHNY, CDR2 SVGAGI (reference sequence). The CDR3 consists of 17 residues. Here the CDR3 reads CASSPRDSIAGANVLTF. DNA for the CDR3: TGTGCCAGCAGTCCCCGGGACAGTATCGCTGGGGCCAACGTCCTGACTTTC.

The V and J genes are TRBV6-6 and TRBJ2-5, with D perhaps TRBD2 (7 bases). Trimming cost V 6 bases and J 5 bases, with 10 bases left between them. Germline CDR1 and CDR2: MNHNY and SVGAGI (reference sequence). CDR3 length: 12 residues. The CDR3 protein is CASSEGGETQYF. DNA of the CDR3: TGTGCCAGCAGCGAGGGGGGGGAGACCCAGTACTTC.

The J gene is TRBJ1-5, the V gene TRBV18; TRBD1 aligns across 7 bases. The CDR3 is 15 amino acids. Germline CDR1 reads KGHSH; CDR2 reads LQKENI. After removal of 1 base from V and 1 base from J, the junction contained 1 base not matched to a gene. The CDR3 nucleotides read TGTGCCAGCTCACCACAACAGGGGAGCAATCAGCCCCAGCATTTT. It yields the protein CASSPQQGSNQPQHF.

The chain joins TRBV18 to TRBJ2-3, with D possibly matching TRBD2 (5 bases). Per germline, CDR1 KGHSH and CDR2 LQKENI. This CDR3 is 16 amino acids long. The V end was cut by 2 bases, the J end by 0 bases, with 12 bases between. CDR3 residues: CASSPRSGASTDTQYF. CDR3 in DNA: TGTGCCAGCTCACCAAGAAGCGGAGCTAGCACAGATACGCAGTATTTT.

The chain links TRBV2 to TRBJ1-6; 7 bases map to TRBD1. Trimming at V came to 4 bases and at J to 6 bases, leaving 0 bases not matched to a gene. Germline CDR1 reads SNHLY; CDR2 reads FYNNEI. The CDR3 consists of 13 residues. CDR3 sequence (DNA): TGTGCCAGCAGTGGACAGGGTAATTCACCCCTCCACTTT. It translates to CASSGQGNSPLHF.

V and J are TRBV7-9 and TRBJ2-7; possibly TRBD2 for D (5 bases). This CDR3 has 15 amino acids. Trimming took off 1 base at V and 2 bases at J, with 12 bases between the two ends. The germline CDR1 and CDR2 sequences are SEHNR and FQNEAQ (reference sequence). The CDR3: CASSLERGFAYEQYF. In DNA, the CDR3 is TGTGCCAGCAGCTTAGAACGGGGATTCGCCTACGAGCAGTACTTC.

A single count supports this clone. This chain joins TRBV21-1 and TRBJ1-4; TRBD1, the table's D call, was not compared with the DNA. TRBV21-1 is a pseudogene locus. CDR3 length equals 19 residues. Here the CDR3 DNA reads TGTGCCAGCAGCTTCCCAGGGAAACAGGGGGCGTTTTGCGGGGAAAAACTGTTTTTT. As protein: CASSFPGKQGAFCGEKLFF.

In this sample, this clone turned up once. The genes are TRBV7-2 and TRBJ1-1; D ambiguous. Germline-derived CDR1 and CDR2 are SGHTA and FQGNSA. The CDR3 is 16 residues long. V dropped 0 bases and J dropped 5 bases, with 16 bases sitting between them. The CDR3 reads CASSLARGTIRTEAFF. In nucleotides, the CDR3 is TGTGCCAGCAGCTTAGCTCGGGGTACGATTAGGACTGAAGCTTTCTTT.

This chain joins TRBV27 and TRBJ1-1; D is unclear. CDR1 is MNHEY, CDR2 SMNVEV, per germline (reference sequence). Trimming left V 4 bases short and J 1 base short, with 7 bases between. The CDR3 has 13 residues. CDR3 protein: CASSWARNTEAFF. The CDR3 nucleotides read TGTGCCAGCAGTTGGGCCAGGAACACTGAAGCTTTCTTT.

This clone has just one count. The chain couples TRBV9 to TRBJ1-2, with D perhaps matching TRBD1 (6 bases). Between the trimmed V and J ends, which lost 3 bases and 8 bases, there was a span of 23 bases. This CDR3 is 16 amino acids long. The germline CDR1 and CDR2 sequences are SGDLS and YYNGEE. CDR3 amino acids: CASSAGGGRGSHGYTF. Here the CDR3 DNA reads TGTGCCAGCAGCGCTGGGGGGGGCAGGGGATCCCACGGCTACACCTTC.

The chain has TRBV7-9 and TRBJ1-1, with D possibly matching TRBD1 (5 bases). The CDR3 totals 13 residues. CDR1 is SEHNR and CDR2 is FQNEAQ in the germline V gene (reference sequence). V was cut by 8 bases and J by 3 bases, with 13 bases left in between. The CDR3 loop is CASGEGRHTEAFF. The CDR3 DNA reads TGTGCCAGCGGTGAGGGGAGGCACACTGAAGCTTTCTTT. The whole variable domain, filled in from reference TRBV7-9 and TRBJ1-1, reads DTGVSQNPRHKITKRGQNVTFRCDPISEHNRLYWYRQTLGQGPEFLTYFQNEAQLEKSRLLSDRFSAERPKGSFSTLEIQRTEQGDSAMYLCASGEGRHTEAFFGQGTRLTVV.

J is TRBJ1-2 and V is TRBV3-1 (or the pseudogene TRBV3-2); D not certain. V lost 4 bases, J lost 6 bases, and 18 bases lay in between. CDR1 is LGHDT and CDR2 is YNNKEL in the germline V gene (reference sequence). The CDR3 sequence is 15 residues long. DNA for the CDR3: TGTGCCAGCAGCCCCCGACTGAACATTGTCAATGGCTACACCTTC. Translating it yields CASSPRLNIVNGYTF.

The chain combines TRBV5-1 with TRBJ1-1; the match to TRBD1 covers 10 bases. The V gene's germline CDR1 is SGHRS and CDR2 YFSETQ. The CDR3 extends over 15 amino acids. V gave up 3 bases and J gave up 4 bases; unmatched junction bases: 6. Here the CDR3 reads CASSWVGQGGTEAFF. In DNA, the CDR3 is TGCGCCAGCAGCTGGGTCGGACAGGGGGGCACTGAAGCTTTCTTT.

A note on this clone: Other DNA sequences in this sample translate to the same CDR3. The chain carries TRBV19 and TRBJ2-7; D may be TRBD2 (6 bases). The CDR3 is made up of 13 amino acids. Germline V gene data show CDR1 as LNHDA and CDR2 as SQIVND (reference sequence). V lost 3 bases and J lost 1, with 7 bases in between. The chain's CDR3 is CASSIGGSYEQYF. CDR3 in DNA: TGTGCCAGTAGTATCGGGGGTTCCTACGAGCAGTACTTC.

The chain combines TRBV7-8 with TRBJ2-5; 9 nucleotides agree with TRBD1. The CDR3 sequence is 15 residues long. Germline V gene data show CDR1 as SGHVS and CDR2 as FQNEAQ. J was trimmed by 8 bases and V by 1 base; bases with no gene match: 8. The CDR3 region is CASSLGQGVLGTQYF. The CDR3 nucleotides read TGTGCCAGCAGCTTAGGACAGGGGGTGTTAGGCACCCAGTACTTC. Using reference TRBV7-8 and TRBJ2-5 for the parts outside the CDR3, the full variable domain is GAGVSQSPRYKVAKRGQDVALRCDPISGHVSLFWYQQALGQGPEFLTYFQNEAQLDKSGLPSDRFFAERPEGSVSTLKIQRTQQEDSAVYLCASSLGQGVLGTQYFGPGTRLLVL.

A single count supports this clone. This chain uses TRBV27 with TRBJ2-1, with 11 bases fitting TRBD2. The trim removed 4 bases at V and 0 bases at J, leaving 5 bases unmatched. The CDR3 loop spans 17 amino acids. CDR1 MNHEY and CDR2 SMNVEV come from the germline V gene (reference sequence). The DNA of the CDR3 is TGTGCCAGCAGTTCACGACTAGCGGGAAGCTCCTACAATGAGCAGTTCTTC. It translates to CASSSRLAGSSYNEQFF.

This CDR3 is CASSYNPPGLAGEQYV. The CDR3 DNA is TGTGCCAGCAGTTACAACCCCCCGGGGCTAGCGGGCGAGCAGTACGTC. The chain links TRBV6-2 or TRBV6-3 to TRBJ2-7; 8 positions match TRBD2. This CDR3 is 16 amino acids long. The germline V gene encodes CDR1 MNHEY and CDR2 SVGEGT. Trimming took 2 bases from V and 6 from J; bases not matched to a gene: 12.